This T cell receptor beta chain derives from a study of control samples from healthy donors and cancer patients. Per germline, CDR1 LNHNV and CDR2 YYDKDF (reference sequence). Trimming pared 5 bases from V and 3 bases from J, leaving 17 bases between. This CDR3 has 15 amino acids. Profiled with immunoSEQ multiplex PCR; TCRdb holds only in-frame clones, not every one. Of about 120,000 clones detected, roughly nine tenths appear once; the ten largest clones hold about two fifths. The chain joins TRBV15 to TRBJ2-7; no reliable D call. The sample was blood. The TCR originated in a man between 50 and 59 years old in good health. CDR3 nucleotides: TGTGCCACCAGCGGGCCCTTAGGGAAGGGCTACGAGCAGTACTTC. Protein sequence: CATSGPLGKGYEQYF.